The clone carrying this T cell receptor beta chain has at least ten counts. From the germline J gene comes the end of the CDR3, since the read stops 3 residues before it. This entry is derived from a study of T cell clonality in common variable immunodeficiency. Caucasian heritage predominated among both patients and controls. Donors gave roughly 5 to 8 ml heparinized peripheral whole blood. CVID and control samples used equivalent genomic DNA input. Data came from immunoSEQ multiplex PCR; TCRdb stores just in-frame clones and leaves some out. The repertoire consists of about 52,000 clones, none detected only once. CDR1 MNHEY and CDR2 SVGEGT come from the germline V gene. This CDR3 is built from 13 residues. The ends lost 8 bases at V and 3 bases at J; junction bases unmatched: 6.

The V and J genes are TRBV6-2 or TRBV6-3 and TRBJ2-7; 8 positions agree with TRBD1. What was sequenced was peripheral blood mononuclear cells. This TCR was sampled from a person aged 18 to 75 in good health. The CDR3 protein is CASFRTGSYEQYF. The sequenced part of the CDR3 DNA is TGTGCCAGCTTCCGGACAGGGAGCTACGAG.